This entry describes one TCR beta chain. The data were taken from a study of T-cell reconstitution after alpha-beta-depleted transplantation in children. Per germline, CDR1 DFQATT and CDR2 SNEGSKA (reference sequence). The CDR3 spans 13 residues. Construction of the TCRbeta library involved unique molecular identifiers. TCRdb recomputed calls from the PCR reads with MiXCR, one row per CDR3 protein. The data show some 520,000 distinct CDR3 sequences, with roughly 33% seen just once and about 2.3% held by the top ten. Sequenced here: PBMCs from the stem cell graft donor, sampled from the stem cell graft. The chain couples TRBV20-1 to TRBJ2-1; 10 bases are a match to TRBD2. This clonotype was sampled from a human donor who donated a stem cell graft to a child with aplastic anemia. The CDR3 DNA is TGCGGCCCGTGGGCTAGCGGGAGTCGGGAGCAGTTCTTC. Translated, it gives CGPWASGSREQFF.